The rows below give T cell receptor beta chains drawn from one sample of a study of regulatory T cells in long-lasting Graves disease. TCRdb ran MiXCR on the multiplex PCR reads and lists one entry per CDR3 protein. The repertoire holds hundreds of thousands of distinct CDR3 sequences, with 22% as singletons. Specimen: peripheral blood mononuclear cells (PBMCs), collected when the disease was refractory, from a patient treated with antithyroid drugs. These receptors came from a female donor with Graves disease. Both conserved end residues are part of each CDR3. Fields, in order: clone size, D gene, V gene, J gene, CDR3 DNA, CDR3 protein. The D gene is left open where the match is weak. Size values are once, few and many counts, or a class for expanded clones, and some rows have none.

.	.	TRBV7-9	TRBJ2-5	TGTGCCAGCAGCTCTGGGGCAGAGACCCAGTACTTC	CASSSGAETQYF
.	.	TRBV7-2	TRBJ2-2	TGTGCCAGCAGCTTACCCCGGTTCGCGAACACCGGGGAGCTGTTTTTT	CASSLPRFANTGELFF
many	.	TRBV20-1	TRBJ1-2	TGCAGTGCTAGAGATCGGAGCTCATATGGCTACACCTTC	CSARDRSSYGYTF
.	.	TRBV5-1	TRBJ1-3	TGCGCCAGCAGGGCTGGAAACACCATATATTTT	CASRAGNTIYF
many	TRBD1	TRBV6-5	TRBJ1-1	TGTGCCAGCAGTTACCCCCTCGGACAGGGGGTGAACACTGAAGCTTTCTTT	CASSYPLGQGVNTEAFF
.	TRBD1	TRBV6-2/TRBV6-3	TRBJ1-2	TGTGCCAGCAGAGCGCGGGACAGGGGTTCTCACACCTTC	CASRARDRGSHTF
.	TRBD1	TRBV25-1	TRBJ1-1	TGTGCCAGCAGTGAAGGAGGGGGCGGACAGGGGGGAACTGAAGCTTTCTTT	CASSEGGGGQGGTEAFF
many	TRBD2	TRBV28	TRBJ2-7	TGTGCCAGCAGTTCGGGTAAGCGGGAGGCCCCTTCCTACGAGCAGTACTTC	CASSSGKREAPSYEQYF
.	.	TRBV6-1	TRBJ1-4	TGTGCCAGCGGTCGTACCGGGAGCGAAAAACTGTTTTTT	CASGRTGSEKLFF
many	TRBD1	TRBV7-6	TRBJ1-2	TGTGCCAGCAGCATTACAGGGGGATCCAACTATGGCTACACCTTC	CASSITGGSNYGYTF
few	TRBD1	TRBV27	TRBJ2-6	TGTGCCACCACGGACAGGACCGCCTCTGGGGCCAACGTCCTGACTTTC	CATTDRTASGANVLTF
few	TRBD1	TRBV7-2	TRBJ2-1	TGTGCCAGCAGCTTATGGGGGACAGGGGGAAATAAGCAGTTCTTC	CASSLWGTGGNKQFF
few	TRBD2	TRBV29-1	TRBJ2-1	TGCAGCGTTGAAGATGATAGCGGGGGCTACAATGAGCAGTTCTTC	CSVEDDSGGYNEQFF
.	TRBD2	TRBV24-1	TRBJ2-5	TGTGCCACCAGTGACCGACTAGCGGGGGTTATGGAGACCCAGTACTTC	CATSDRLAGVMETQYF
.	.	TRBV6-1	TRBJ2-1	TGTGCCAGCCGCCACGGGGTAAGCTCCTACAATGAGCAGTTCTTC	CASRHGVSSYNEQFF
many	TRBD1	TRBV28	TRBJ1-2	TGTGCCAGCATTCGGACAGGGGGCCCCGCCACCTTC	CASIRTGGPATF
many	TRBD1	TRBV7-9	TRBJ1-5	TGTGCCAGCAGCCCACAGGGGACAAGCAATCAGCCCCAGCATTTT	CASSPQGTSNQPQHF
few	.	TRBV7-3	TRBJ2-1	TGTGCCAGCAGCTTGGTAGCACCTTGCTCCTACAATGAGCAGTTCTTC	CASSLVAPCSYNEQFF
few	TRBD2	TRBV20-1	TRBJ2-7	TGCAGTGCTAGAGAATTAGCGGGAGGGGGCTCCTACGAGCAGTACTTC	CSARELAGGGSYEQYF
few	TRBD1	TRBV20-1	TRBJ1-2	TGCAGTGCCACCCTCAGCCCGACAGGGGCGACCTATGGCTACACCTTC	CSATLSPTGATYGYTF
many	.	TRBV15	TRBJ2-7	TGTGCCACCAGCAGAGTGCCGGGACGGGACTCCTACGAGCAGTACTTC	CATSRVPGRDSYEQYF
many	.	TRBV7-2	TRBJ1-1	TGTGCCAGCAGCTCGGGACAGAACACTGAAGCTTTCTTT	CASSSGQNTEAFF